Following are 25 T cell receptor beta chains from one sample sequenced in a study of T-cell memory formation after mild COVID-19 listed by TCRdb under 2021. The library relied on 5' RACE. The instrument was an Illumina NovaSeq 6000. The public reads were reprocessed in TCRdb via fastp at Q25 and MiXCR, keeping in-frame beta chains. Under each unique CDR3 protein, matching rows form one entry showing the most common genes and DNA. Within this sample are roughly 130,000 distinct CDR3 sequences, with approximately 5.9% of them counted one time only. The leading ten clones occupy around 2% of the sample. The sample taken for sequencing was PBMCs or a T cell subset sorted from them (not recorded which). The receptors were gathered from an adult woman who had mild COVID-19 (a few samples of this study predate the infection). The sample titles of this study are shuffled in the database, so cell type and time point are left out; the donor was told from shared clones.

This clonotype has at least ten counts. The rearrangement joins TRBV7-2 to TRBJ1-1, with a tentative D call TRBD1 (6 bases). Between the trimmed V and J ends, which lost 2 bases and 11 bases, there was a span of 12 bases. This CDR3 has 12 residues. Germline V lookup: CDR1 SGHTA, CDR2 FQGNSA. CDR3: CASSLYRDWAFF. CDR3 DNA: TGTGCCAGCAGCTTATACAGGGATTGGGCTTTCTTT.

This clonotype was detected only a few times. The V call is TRBV12-3 or TRBV12-4, the J call TRBJ1-2; D perhaps matches TRBD1 (6 bases). Trimming stripped 7 bases from V and 2 bases from J, with 11 bases between. The CDR3 has 13 amino acids. This chain's CDR3 is CASTRTVNYGYTF. The CDR3 DNA is TGTGCCAGCACACGGACAGTAAACTATGGCTACACCTTC.

J is TRBJ2-5 and V is TRBV27; D unclear. V lost 3 bases and J lost 5, with 16 bases in between. Germline lookup yields CDR1 MNHEY and CDR2 SMNVEV (reference sequence). This CDR3 has 15 residues. The CDR3 DNA is TGTGCCAGCAGTTTTGGGCAGGCCCGTAGGGAGACCCAGTACTTC. This translates into CASSFGQARRETQYF.

In this sample, this clonotype turned up a few times. The V and J genes are TRBV7-9 and TRBJ1-2, with 7 positions matching TRBD1. This CDR3 spans 15 amino acids. After removal of 5 bases from V and 2 bases from J, the junction contained 8 bases not matched to a gene. The germline V gene has CDR1 SEHNR and CDR2 FQNEAQ (reference sequence). CDR3 residues: CASSPPTGTNYGYTF. Written as DNA, the CDR3 is TGTGCCAGCAGCCCCCCGACAGGGACCAACTATGGCTACACCTTC.

The rearrangement joins TRBV6-2 or TRBV6-3 to TRBJ1-1, with D uncertain. The CDR3 is made up of 14 amino acids. Germline lookup yields CDR1 MNHEY and CDR2 SVGEGT. Between the trimmed V and J ends, which lost 8 bases and 0 bases, there was a span of 13 bases. CDR3 DNA: TGTGCCAGCGGAAGCCGGAGGATGAACACTGAAGCTTTCTTT. This codes for CASGSRRMNTEAFF.

In this sample, this clonotype turned up many times. V and J are TRBV7-2 and TRBJ2-5; 10 bases fit TRBD2. V gave up 5 bases and J gave up 5 bases; unmatched junction bases: 11. CDR3 length equals 16 residues. The germline V gene has CDR1 SGHTA and CDR2 FQGNSA. CDR3 residues: CASSPSPTSGIETQYF. The CDR3 DNA is TGTGCCAGCAGCCCTAGCCCCACTAGCGGGATTGAGACCCAGTACTTC.

The sample holds a few counts of this clonotype. The V call is TRBV7-3, the J call TRBJ1-4, with D uncertain. Per germline, CDR1 SGHTA and CDR2 FQGTGA. This CDR3 has 13 amino acids. V lost 5 bases and J lost 8, with 12 bases in between. The CDR3 region is CASSPSGGEKLFF. The CDR3 nucleotides read TGTGCCAGCAGCCCCTCGGGTGGGGAAAAACTGTTTTTT.

This clonotype was found a few times. This chain uses TRBV29-1 with TRBJ2-7; D is perhaps TRBD1 (7 bases). Trimming removed 4 bases at V and 4 bases at J, with 14 bases between. Germline V gene lookup returns CDR1 SQVTM and CDR2 ANQGSEA. This CDR3 has 13 residues. CDR3 nucleotides: TGCAGCGTTGCCCGGACAGGACTATACGAGCAGTACTTC. Its translation: CSVARTGLYEQYF.

This clonotype was seen repeatedly, ten times or more. The V gene is TRBV7-8, the J gene TRBJ2-1; 8 nucleotides align to TRBD2. Germline CDR1 SGHVS, CDR2 FQNEAQ. The CDR3 is 15 amino acids. Trimming removed 2 bases from V and 5 bases from J; junction bases left unmatched: 5. The CDR3 DNA sequence: TGTGCCAGCAGCTTAATGGCGGGAGGTCACAATGAGCAGTTCTTC. As protein: CASSLMAGGHNEQFF.

This clonotype was observed many times. The V gene is TRBV20-1, the J gene TRBJ2-3; 11 bases line up with TRBD2. Losses at the gene ends were 3 bases for V and 5 bases for J; bases not matched to a gene: 7. There are 15 residues in the CDR3. Germline V gene sequence: CDR1 DFQATT, CDR2 SNEGSKA (reference sequence). CDR3 sequence: CSASLLAGAGDTQYF. The CDR3 region has the DNA TGCAGTGCTAGTCTACTAGCGGGAGCTGGAGATACGCAGTATTTT.

The chain employs TRBV10-3 and TRBJ2-5; 9 bases agree with TRBD2. J lost 5 bases, V lost 2 bases, and 9 bases had no gene match. The CDR3 length is 16 residues. Looked up from germline, CDR1 is ENHRY and CDR2 is SYGVKD. For the CDR3, the DNA is TGTGCCATCAGTGAGGGCTGGGGGACTAGCCGGGAGACCCAGTACTTC. As protein: CAISEGWGTSRETQYF.

This clonotype was observed at least ten times. The chain couples TRBV6-6 to TRBJ2-7, with TRBD1 identical over 8 bases. This CDR3 region has 14 residues. Germline V gene sequence: CDR1 MNHNY, CDR2 SVGAGI (reference sequence). V shed 8 bases, J shed 0 bases, and the junction held 6 bases outside the gene matches. The CDR3 here is CASQATGGSYEQYF. In DNA, the CDR3 is TGTGCCAGCCAGGCCACAGGGGGCTCCTACGAGCAGTACTTC.

This sequence joins TRBV12-3 or TRBV12-4 and TRBJ2-3, with 12 bases matching TRBD2. The CDR3 runs to 17 residues. With 6 bases clipped from V and 0 bases from J, the junction kept 7 bases outside the gene matches. CDR3 bases: TGTGCCAGCAGACTGACTAGCGGGGGAGTAAGCACAGATACGCAGTATTTT. Encoded protein: CASRLTSGGVSTDTQYF.

The chain recombines TRBV3-1 with TRBJ1-2; D remains unclear. The CDR3 is 14 residues long. V was trimmed by 5 bases and J by 3 bases, leaving 13 bases between them. Germline values: CDR1 LGHDT, CDR2 YNNKEL (reference sequence). CDR3 loop: CASSFNLADYGYTF. The CDR3 coding sequence is TGTGCCAGCAGCTTCAACCTAGCAGACTATGGCTACACCTTC. Supplemented by reference TRBV3-1 and TRBJ1-2, the full variable domain reads DTAVSQTPKYLVTQMGNDKSIKCEQNLGHDTMYWYKQDSKKFLKIMFSYNNKELIINETVPNRFSPKSPDKAHLNLHINSLELGDSAVYFCASSFNLADYGYTFGSGTRLTVV.

The chain combines TRBV7-9 with TRBJ1-2; 7 bases are a match to TRBD1. The V segment lost 3 bases and the J segment 8 bases; nucleotides outside the gene matches: 9. Per germline, CDR1 SEHNR and CDR2 FQNEAQ (reference sequence). This CDR3 spans 14 amino acids. CDR3 sequence (DNA): TGTGCCAGCAGCTTGGAGACAGGGAGTAGCGGCTACACCTTC. It is translated as CASSLETGSSGYTF.

This clonotype was counted ten times or more. This chain joins TRBV7-6 and TRBJ2-3; TRBD1 might be the D (5 bases). Germline V gives CDR1 SGHVS, CDR2 FNYEAQ. V was cut by 0 bases and J by 3 bases, with 7 bases left in between. This CDR3 contains 14 residues. The CDR3 loop is CASSLARQTDTQYF. The CDR3 DNA sequence: TGTGCCAGCAGCTTAGCGCGACAGACAGATACGCAGTATTTT.

The J gene is TRBJ2-1, the V gene TRBV24-1; TRBD2 aligns across 9 bases. Germline CDR1 reads KGHDR; CDR2 reads SFDVKD. J gave up 8 bases and V 4 bases, and 8 bases lay outside the gene matches. The CDR3 length is 15 residues. The CDR3 region is CATSESGGKGDEQFF. In DNA form, the CDR3 reads TGTGCCACCAGTGAAAGCGGGGGGAAAGGCGATGAGCAGTTCTTC.

This clonotype appeared a few times. The V gene is TRBV7-9, the J gene TRBJ1-5, with 10 positions matching TRBD1. The V and J ends lost 1 base and 6 bases, in that order; junction bases with no gene match: 3. CDR3 size: 15 residues. The V gene's germline CDR1 is SEHNR and CDR2 FQNEAQ (reference sequence). The CDR3: CASSLGQGASQPQHF. CDR3 DNA sequence: TGTGCCAGCAGCTTAGGACAGGGGGCAAGTCAGCCCCAGCATTTT. Variable domain in full (rest from reference TRBV7-9 and TRBJ1-5): DTGVSQNPRHKITKRGQNVTFRCDPISEHNRLYWYRQTLGQGPEFLTYFQNEAQLEKSRLLSDRFSAERPKGSFSTLEIQRTEQGDSAMYLCASSLGQGASQPQHFGDGTRLSIL.

A few counts support this clonotype. The genes are TRBV3-1 and TRBJ1-4; 8 bases agree with TRBD1. The CDR3 covers 14 residues. Looked up from germline, CDR1 is LGHDT and CDR2 is YNNKEL (reference sequence). V lost 1 base, J lost 8 bases, and 3 bases stayed unmatched. CDR3 sequence: CASSQGTGREKLFF. CDR3 nucleotides: TGTGCCAGCAGCCAAGGGACAGGGCGAGAAAAACTGTTTTTT.

This clonotype was counted at least ten times. The chain uses TRBV9 and TRBJ1-2; D ambiguous. The V and J ends lost 3 bases and 0 bases respectively, with 3 bases between them. Germline V lookup: CDR1 SGDLS, CDR2 YYNGEE. The CDR3 contains 12 residues. CDR3 amino acids: CASSATNYGYTF. The CDR3 DNA follows: TGTGCCAGCAGCGCCACTAACTATGGCTACACCTTC.

The rearrangement joins TRBV6-1 to TRBJ1-1; possible D gene TRBD1, 6 bases. Per the germline V gene, CDR1 is MNHNS and CDR2 is SASEGT. This CDR3 spans 14 amino acids. With 7 bases removed from V and 4 bases from J, the gap between germline ends came to 16 bases. CDR3 in amino acids: CASKFTGMGTEAFF. The CDR3 coding sequence is TGTGCCAGCAAGTTCACAGGGATGGGCACTGAAGCTTTCTTT.

This clonotype came up many times. The rearrangement uses TRBV6-5 and TRBJ2-1, with 9 bases aligning to TRBD1. Germline trimming cut 0 bases from V and 4 bases from J; bases unmatched to any gene: 4. The CDR3 sequence is 16 residues long. Germline-derived CDR1 and CDR2 are MNHEY and SVGAGI. The CDR3 reads CASSYSNRGRYNEQFF. DNA for the CDR3: TGTGCCAGCAGTTACTCGAACAGGGGGCGATACAATGAGCAGTTCTTC.

There are a few counts of this clonotype. The V call is TRBV24-1, the J call TRBJ2-3, with D maybe TRBD1 (6 bases). The CDR3 loop spans 13 amino acids. The ends were cut back, 7 bases at V and 6 bases at J, with 13 bases in the middle. Germline-derived CDR1 and CDR2 are KGHDR and SFDVKD. CDR3 DNA: TGTGCCACCAGCGCGGCAGGGGCCGATACGCAGTATTTT. It specifies CATSAAGADTQYF.

This clonotype was observed a handful of times. V is TRBV20-1 and J is TRBJ1-2; the D is unclear. This CDR3 is 13 amino acids long. Germline CDR1 and CDR2: DFQATT and SNEGSKA (reference sequence). V lost 3 bases to trimming and J lost 6 bases, with 14 bases between them. CDR3 DNA: TGCAGTGCTAGTAGCCCCCTTAGAGATGGCTACACCTTC. Its protein is CSASSPLRDGYTF.

The chain employs TRBV18 and TRBJ2-7, with 9 bases identical to TRBD2. The CDR3 consists of 15 residues. Germline V gene data show CDR1 as KGHSH and CDR2 as LQKENI. V lost 2 bases and J lost 4; bases outside the gene matches: 6. DNA of the CDR3: TGTGCCAGCTCACCAACTCGACTAGCGGAATACGAGCAGTACTTC. It encodes CASSPTRLAEYEQYF.